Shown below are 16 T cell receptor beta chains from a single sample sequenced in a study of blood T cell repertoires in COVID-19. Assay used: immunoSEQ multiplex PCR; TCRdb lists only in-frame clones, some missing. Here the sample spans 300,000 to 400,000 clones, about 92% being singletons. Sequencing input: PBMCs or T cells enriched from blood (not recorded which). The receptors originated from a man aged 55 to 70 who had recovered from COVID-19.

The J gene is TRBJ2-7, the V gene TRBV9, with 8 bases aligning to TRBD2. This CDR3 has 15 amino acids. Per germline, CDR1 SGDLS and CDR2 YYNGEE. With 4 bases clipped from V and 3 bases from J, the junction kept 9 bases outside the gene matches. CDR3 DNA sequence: TGTGCCAGCAGCCCGGATAGCGGGACAAACTACGAGCAGTACTTC. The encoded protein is CASSPDSGTNYEQYF.

CDR3 DNA sequence: TGTGCCAGCAGCTTATCGGGTCCCACTAGCGGTGAGCAGTTCTTC. Protein product: CASSLSGPTSGEQFF. The chain employs TRBV7-9 and TRBJ2-1; 8 bases line up with TRBD2. The germline V gene encodes CDR1 SEHNR and CDR2 FQNEAQ (reference sequence). The CDR3 is 15 amino acids. V was pared by 2 bases and J by 9 bases, with 9 bases of the junction left unmatched. The whole variable domain, filled in from reference TRBV7-9 and TRBJ2-1, reads DTGVSQNPRHKITKRGQNVTFRCDPISEHNRLYWYRQTLGQGPEFLTYFQNEAQLEKSRLLSDRFSAERPKGSFSTLEIQRTEQGDSAMYLCASSLSGPTSGEQFFGPGTRLTVL.

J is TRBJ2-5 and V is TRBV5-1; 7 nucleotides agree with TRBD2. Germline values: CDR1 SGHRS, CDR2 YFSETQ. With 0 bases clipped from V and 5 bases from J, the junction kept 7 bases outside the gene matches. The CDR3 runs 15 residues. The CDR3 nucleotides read TGCGCCAGCAGCTTGGGCGGGAGCGTCTTGGAGACCCAGTACTTC. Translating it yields CASSLGGSVLETQYF.

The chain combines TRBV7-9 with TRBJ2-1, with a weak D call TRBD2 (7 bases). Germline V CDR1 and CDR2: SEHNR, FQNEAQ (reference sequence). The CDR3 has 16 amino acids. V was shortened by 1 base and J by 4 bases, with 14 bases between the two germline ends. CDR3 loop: CASSLEGGAGYNEQFF. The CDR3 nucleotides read TGTGCCAGCAGCTTAGAAGGGGGGGCAGGATACAATGAGCAGTTCTTC.

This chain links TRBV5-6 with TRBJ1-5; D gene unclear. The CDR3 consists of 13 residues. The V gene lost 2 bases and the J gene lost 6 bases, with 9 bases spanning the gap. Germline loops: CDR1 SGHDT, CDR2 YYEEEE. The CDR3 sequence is CASSFGVGQPQHF. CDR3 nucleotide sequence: TGTGCCAGCAGCTTCGGGGTTGGTCAGCCCCAGCATTTT.

CDR3 loop: CASSGGRYGYTF. Written as DNA, the CDR3 is TGTGCCAGTAGTGGAGGGCGTTACGGCTACACCTTC. The V call is TRBV19, the J call TRBJ1-2; D not certain. The CDR3 totals 12 residues. Trimming took off 5 bases at V and 8 bases at J, with 12 bases between the two ends. Germline CDR1 is LNHDA and CDR2 is SQIVND (reference sequence). The full variable domain, with the rest looked up from reference TRBV19 and TRBJ1-2, is DGGITQSPKYLFRKEGQNVTLSCEQNLNHDAMYWYRQDPGQGLRLIYYSQIVNDFQKGDIAEGYSVSREKKESFPLTVTSAQKNPTAFYLCASSGGRYGYTFGSGTRLTVV.

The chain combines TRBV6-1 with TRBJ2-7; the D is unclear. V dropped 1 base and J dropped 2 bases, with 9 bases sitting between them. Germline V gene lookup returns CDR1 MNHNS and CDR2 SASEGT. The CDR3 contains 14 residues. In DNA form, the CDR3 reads TGTGCCAGCAGTGAAGTTGGCAGGACCTACGAGCAGTACTTC. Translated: CASSEVGRTYEQYF.

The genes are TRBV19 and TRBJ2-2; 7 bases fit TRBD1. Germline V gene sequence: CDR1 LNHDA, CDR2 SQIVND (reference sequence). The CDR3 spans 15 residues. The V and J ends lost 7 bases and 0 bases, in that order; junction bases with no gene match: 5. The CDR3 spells CASTRQGANTGELFF. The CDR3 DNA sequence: TGTGCCAGTACCAGACAGGGCGCGAACACCGGGGAGCTGTTTTTT.

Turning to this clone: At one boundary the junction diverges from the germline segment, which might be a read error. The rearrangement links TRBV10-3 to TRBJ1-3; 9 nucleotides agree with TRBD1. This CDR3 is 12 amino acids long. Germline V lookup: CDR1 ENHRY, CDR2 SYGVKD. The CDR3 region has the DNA TGTGCCATCAGTGGGGGACAGGGTCCTGGACTTTTT. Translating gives CAISGGQGPGLF.

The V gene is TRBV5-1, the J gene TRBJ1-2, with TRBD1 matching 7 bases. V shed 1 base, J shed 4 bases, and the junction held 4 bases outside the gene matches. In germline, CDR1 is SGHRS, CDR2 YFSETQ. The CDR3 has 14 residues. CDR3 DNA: TGCGCCAGCAGCTTGAGGACAGGCAGCTATGGCTACACCTTC. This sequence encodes CASSLRTGSYGYTF.

CDR3 bases: TGTGCCAGCTCACCAGCGGCAGGGGGCGTCACCGGGGAGCTGTTTTTT. Translating it yields CASSPAAGGVTGELFF. The V call is TRBV18, the J call TRBJ2-2, with 8 bases aligning to TRBD1. CDR3 length: 16 amino acids. Trimming removed 2 bases from V and 4 bases from J; junction bases left unmatched: 6. CDR1 is KGHSH, CDR2 LQKENI, per germline. The full variable domain, its missing parts supplied by reference TRBV18 and TRBJ2-2, is NAGVMQNPRHLVRRRGQEARLRCSPMKGHSHVYWYRQLPEEGLKFMVYLQKENIIDESGMPKERFSAEFPKEGPSILRIQQVVRGDSAAYFCASSPAAGGVTGELFFGEGSRLTVL.

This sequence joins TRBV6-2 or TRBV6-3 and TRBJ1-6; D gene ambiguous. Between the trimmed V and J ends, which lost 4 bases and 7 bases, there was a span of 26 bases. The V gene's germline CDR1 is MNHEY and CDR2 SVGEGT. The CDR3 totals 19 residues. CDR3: CASSLRARTEGGRNSPLHF. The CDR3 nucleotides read TGTGCCAGCAGTTTGCGCGCCCGAACGGAGGGTGGTCGAAATTCACCCCTCCACTTT.

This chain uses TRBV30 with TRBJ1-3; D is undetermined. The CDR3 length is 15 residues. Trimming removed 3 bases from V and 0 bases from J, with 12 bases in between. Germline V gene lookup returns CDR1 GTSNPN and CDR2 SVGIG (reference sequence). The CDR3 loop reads CAWSPGWSSGNTIYF. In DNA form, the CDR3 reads TGTGCCTGGAGCCCTGGGTGGAGCTCTGGAAACACCATATATTTT.

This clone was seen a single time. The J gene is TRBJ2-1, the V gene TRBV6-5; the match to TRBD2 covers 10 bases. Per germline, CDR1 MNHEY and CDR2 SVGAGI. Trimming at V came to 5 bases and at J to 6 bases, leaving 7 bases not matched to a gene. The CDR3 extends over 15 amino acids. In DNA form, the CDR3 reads TGTGCCAGCAGTCTAGCGGGAGCACAAGTCAATGAGCAGTTCTTC. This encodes CASSLAGAQVNEQFF.

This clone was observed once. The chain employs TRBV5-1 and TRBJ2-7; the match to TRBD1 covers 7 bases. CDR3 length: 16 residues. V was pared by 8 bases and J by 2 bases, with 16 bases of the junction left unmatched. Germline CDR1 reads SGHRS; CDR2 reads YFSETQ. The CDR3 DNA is TGCGCCAGTCGATCTGACCATACGACAGGGACCTACGAGCAGTACTTC. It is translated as CASRSDHTTGTYEQYF.

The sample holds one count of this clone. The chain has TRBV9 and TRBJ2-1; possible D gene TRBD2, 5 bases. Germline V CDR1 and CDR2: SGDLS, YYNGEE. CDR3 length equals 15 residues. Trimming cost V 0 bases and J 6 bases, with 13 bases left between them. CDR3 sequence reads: CASSVVSGVGNEQFF. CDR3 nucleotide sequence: TGTGCCAGCAGCGTAGTAAGCGGCGTCGGCAATGAGCAGTTCTTC.